This TCR beta chain was captured in a study of a mutant IDH1 vaccine in newly diagnosed glioma. Whole-study context: Commencement of vaccination occurred 4-6 weeks following radiotherapy alone, or concurrently with temozolomide cycles. At week 35 came visit V12, and visit V13 followed at week 47. Patients got radiotherapy, temozolomide, or both beforehand, and most got both.

Time point here: week 47, end of study. With topical imiquimod, each dose of the vaccine consisted of 300 ug of mutant IDH1 20-mer peptide. Concerning this clone: What it binds is unknown.

This CDR3 comprises 14 residues. Germline-derived CDR1 and CDR2 are LNHDA and SQIVND (reference sequence). The V end was cut by 5 bases, the J end by 5 bases, with 15 bases between. TCRdb's copy holds only in-frame clones and misses some; the assay was immunoSEQ multiplex PCR. The sample holds about 56,000 clones, less than 90% seen once. The sequences come from PBMCs, collected from a glioma patient whose treatment included an IDH1 peptide vaccine. This chain links TRBV19 with TRBJ2-5; no definite D call. The clonotype was recovered from a woman in her forties or fifties with glioma. Here the CDR3 reads CASSALTLTETQYF. DNA for the CDR3: TGTGCCAGTAGTGCCCTGACCTTAACGGAGACCCAGTACTTC.